Detailed here is one T cell receptor beta chain. This record belongs to a study of technical replicates of blood from a handful of donors. The method was immunoSEQ multiplex PCR; TCRdb's version includes in-frame clones alone and lacks a portion of them. The table includes 60,000 to 95,000 clones, roughly 91% detected once. Germline-derived CDR1 and CDR2 are MGHDK and SYGVNS. The CDR3 extends over 13 amino acids. V lost 1 base and J lost 6, with 7 bases in between. The sample was T cells isolated from PBMCs. This sequence was found in a human donor in good health. Some clones in this sample may be carry-over from other donors' samples. V and J are TRBV25-1 and TRBJ1-5, with D perhaps matching TRBD1 (5 bases). In DNA, the CDR3 is TGTGCCAGCAGTGAATCCGGGGGTCAGCCCCAGCATTTT. This gives the protein CASSESGGQPQHF.